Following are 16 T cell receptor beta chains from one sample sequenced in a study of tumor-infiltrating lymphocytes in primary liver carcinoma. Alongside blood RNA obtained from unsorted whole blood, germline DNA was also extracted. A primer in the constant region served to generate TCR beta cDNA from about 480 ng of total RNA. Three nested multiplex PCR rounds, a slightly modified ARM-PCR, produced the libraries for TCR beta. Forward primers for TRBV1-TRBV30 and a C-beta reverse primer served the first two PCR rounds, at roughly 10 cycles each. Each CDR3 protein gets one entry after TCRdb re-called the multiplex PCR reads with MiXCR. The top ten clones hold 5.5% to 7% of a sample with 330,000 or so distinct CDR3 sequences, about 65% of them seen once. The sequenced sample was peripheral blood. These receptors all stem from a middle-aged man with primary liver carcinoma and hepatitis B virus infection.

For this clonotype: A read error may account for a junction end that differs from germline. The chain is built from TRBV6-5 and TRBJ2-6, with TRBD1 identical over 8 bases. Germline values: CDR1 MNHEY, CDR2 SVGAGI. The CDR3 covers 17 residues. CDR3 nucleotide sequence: TGTGCCAGCAATCAGACAGGGGTCCACTCTGGGGCCAACGTCCTGATTTTC. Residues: CASNQTGVHSGANVLIF.

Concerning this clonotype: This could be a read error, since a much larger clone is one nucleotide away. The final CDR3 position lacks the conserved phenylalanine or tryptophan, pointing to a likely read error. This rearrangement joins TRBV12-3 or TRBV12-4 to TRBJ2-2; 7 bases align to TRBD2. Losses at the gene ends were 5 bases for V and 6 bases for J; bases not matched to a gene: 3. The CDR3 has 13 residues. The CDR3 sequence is CASSGTTPGELFL. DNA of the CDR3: TGTGCCAGCAGTGGGACTACTCCCGGGGAGCTGTTTTTG.

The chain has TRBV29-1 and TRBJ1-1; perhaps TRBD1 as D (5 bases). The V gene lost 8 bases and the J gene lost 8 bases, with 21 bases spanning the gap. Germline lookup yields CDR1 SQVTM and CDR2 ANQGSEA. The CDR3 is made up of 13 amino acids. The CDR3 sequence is CSIGDPMNAEAFF. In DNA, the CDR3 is TGCAGCATTGGGGACCCCATGAACGCCGAAGCTTTCTTT.

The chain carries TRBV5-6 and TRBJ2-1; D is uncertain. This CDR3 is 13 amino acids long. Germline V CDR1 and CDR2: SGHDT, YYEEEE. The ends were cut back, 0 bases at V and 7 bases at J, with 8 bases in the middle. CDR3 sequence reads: CASSLGRMNEQFF. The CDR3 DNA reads TGTGCCAGCAGCTTGGGACGAATGAATGAGCAGTTCTTC.

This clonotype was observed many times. For the CDR3, the DNA is TGCAGCGTTCAAACTCCGGGCTCCTACGAGCAGTACTTC. It is translated as CSVQTPGSYEQYF. The chain recombines TRBV29-1 with TRBJ2-7; D call uncertain. The CDR3 runs to 13 residues. Trimming cost V 5 bases and J 0 bases, with 11 bases left between them. Germline loops: CDR1 SQVTM, CDR2 ANQGSEA.

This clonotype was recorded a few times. The DNA of the CDR3 is TGTGCCAGCAGCTTAGCGGCGGGTACCTACGAGCAGTACTTC. It yields the protein CASSLAAGTYEQYF. This chain connects TRBV7-9 to TRBJ2-7; possible D gene TRBD2, 5 bases. V shed 0 bases and J shed 2 bases, with 8 bases lying between them. The CDR3 spans 14 residues. CDR1 SEHNR and CDR2 FQNEAQ come from the germline V gene (reference sequence).

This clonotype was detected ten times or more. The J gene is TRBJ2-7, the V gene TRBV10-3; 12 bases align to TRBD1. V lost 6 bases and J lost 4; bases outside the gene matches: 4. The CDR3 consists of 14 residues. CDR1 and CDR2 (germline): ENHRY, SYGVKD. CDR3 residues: CAISGTGGPYEQYF. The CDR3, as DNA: TGTGCCATCAGCGGGACAGGGGGCCCTTACGAGCAGTACTTC.

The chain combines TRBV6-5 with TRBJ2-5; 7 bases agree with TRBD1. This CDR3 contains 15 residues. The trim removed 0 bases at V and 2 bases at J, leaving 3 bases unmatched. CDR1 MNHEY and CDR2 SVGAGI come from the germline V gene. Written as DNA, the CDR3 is TGTGCCAGCAGTTACTCAGGGACAGATCAAGAGACCCAGTACTTC. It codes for CASSYSGTDQETQYF.

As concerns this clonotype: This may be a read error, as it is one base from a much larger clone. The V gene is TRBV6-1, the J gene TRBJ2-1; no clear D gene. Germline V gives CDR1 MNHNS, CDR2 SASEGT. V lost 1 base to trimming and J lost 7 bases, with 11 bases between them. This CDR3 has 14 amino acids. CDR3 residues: CASSEGGYKNEQFF. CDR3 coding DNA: TGTGCCAGCAGTGAAGGTGGCTACAAGAATGAGCAGTTCTTC.

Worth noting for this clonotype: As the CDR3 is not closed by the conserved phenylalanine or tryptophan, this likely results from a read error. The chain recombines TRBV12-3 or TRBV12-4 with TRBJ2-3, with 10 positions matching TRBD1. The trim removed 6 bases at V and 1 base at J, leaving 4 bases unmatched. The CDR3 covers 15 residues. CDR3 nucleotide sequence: TGTGCCAGCAGCCCCGGGACAGGGGGCACAGATACGCAGTATTGT. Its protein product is CASSPGTGGTDTQYC.

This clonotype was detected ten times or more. The CDR3 coding sequence is TGTGCCAGCAGAACCGACGGAAACTATGGCTACACCTTC. As protein: CASRTDGNYGYTF. This chain links TRBV6-2 or TRBV6-3 with TRBJ1-2; D gene unclear. Germline lookup yields CDR1 MNHEY and CDR2 SVGEGT. This CDR3 is built from 13 residues. Trimming took 6 bases from V and 2 from J, leaving 10 bases between them.

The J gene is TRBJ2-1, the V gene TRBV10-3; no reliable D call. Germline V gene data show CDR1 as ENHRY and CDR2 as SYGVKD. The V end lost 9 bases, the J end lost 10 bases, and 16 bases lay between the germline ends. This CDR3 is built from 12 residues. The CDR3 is CAISSIVGEQFF. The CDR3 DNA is TGTGCCATAAGTTCGATAGTAGGGGAGCAGTTCTTC.

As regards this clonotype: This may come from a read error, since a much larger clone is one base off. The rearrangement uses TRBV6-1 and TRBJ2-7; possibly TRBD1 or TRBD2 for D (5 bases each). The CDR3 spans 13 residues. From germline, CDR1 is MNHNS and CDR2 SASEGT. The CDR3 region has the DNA TGTGCCAGAAGTGCTGAGGGGTCCTACGAGCAGTACTTC. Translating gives CARSAEGSYEQYF.

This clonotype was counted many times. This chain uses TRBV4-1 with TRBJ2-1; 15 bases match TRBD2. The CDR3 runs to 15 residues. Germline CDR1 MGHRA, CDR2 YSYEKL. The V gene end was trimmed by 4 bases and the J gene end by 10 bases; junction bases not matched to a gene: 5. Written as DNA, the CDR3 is TGCGCCAGCAGCCGCGGGGGGACTAGCGGGAGGGAGCAGTTCTTC. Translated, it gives CASSRGGTSGREQFF.

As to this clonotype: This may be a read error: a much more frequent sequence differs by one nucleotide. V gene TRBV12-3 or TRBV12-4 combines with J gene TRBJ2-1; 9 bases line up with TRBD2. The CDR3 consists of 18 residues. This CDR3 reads CTSSGLANRGVSYNEQFF. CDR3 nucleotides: TGTACCAGCAGTGGACTAGCGAACCGCGGAGTCTCCTACAATGAGCAGTTCTTC.

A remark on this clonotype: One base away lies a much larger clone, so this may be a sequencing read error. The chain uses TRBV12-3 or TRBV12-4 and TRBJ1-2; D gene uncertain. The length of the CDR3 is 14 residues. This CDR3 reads CVSSLGYGNYGYTF. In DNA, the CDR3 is TGTGTCAGCAGTTTAGGATACGGCAACTATGGCTACACCTTC.